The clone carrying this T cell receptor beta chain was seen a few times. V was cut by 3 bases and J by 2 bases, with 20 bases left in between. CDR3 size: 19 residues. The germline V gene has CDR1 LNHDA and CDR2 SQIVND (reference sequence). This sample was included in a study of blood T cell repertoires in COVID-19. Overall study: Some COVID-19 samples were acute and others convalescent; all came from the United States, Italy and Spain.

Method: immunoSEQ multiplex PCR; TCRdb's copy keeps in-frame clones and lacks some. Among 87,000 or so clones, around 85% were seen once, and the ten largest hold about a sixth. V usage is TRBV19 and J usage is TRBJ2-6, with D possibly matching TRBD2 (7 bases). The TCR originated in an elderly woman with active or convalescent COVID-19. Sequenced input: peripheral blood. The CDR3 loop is CASSISRGLGGAGANVLTF. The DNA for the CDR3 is TGTGCCAGTAGTATTAGTAGAGGCCTAGGGGGGGCTGGGGCCAACGTCCTGACTTTC.